The sequence of this T cell receptor beta chain was determined in a study of cytomegalovirus exposure and HLA in healthy donors listed by TCRdb under 2017. The study in broad terms: An earlier analysis of several hundred of the donors reported 250 to 300 Gb of sequence data and 100 million to 120 million unique TCR beta sequences obtained from about 180 million T cells. Approximately 310 gigabases of sequencing data and tens of millions of unique TCR sequences were included in an early release covering roughly 600 HLA-typed donors. Of the roughly 420 genotyped donors, roughly 80% were placed in the genetic ancestry cluster associated with self-reported Caucasian donors. The aim of the study was to test whether cataloging public T cell receptors could identify signatures of past pathogen exposure. The T cell repertoires of under 700 subjects were profiled by immunosequencing and related to cytomegalovirus serostatus. Along with the roughly 710-subject first cohort, a separate validation cohort of over a hundred different subjects was used. The study combined high-throughput TCR immunosequencing, statistical association of individual TCRs with disease status, and machine learning to predict cytomegalovirus infection status. A later analysis re-examined previously published TCR beta repertoires from roughly 720 donors and added high-resolution HLA genotyping to investigate patterns of TCR occurrence. Rather than drawing on any new phenotypic data, the later analysis identified candidate immune exposures from TCR beta sequences and the way those sequences occurred across donors. To decide whether each TCR beta V gene segment behaved as functional or pseudogenic, an earlier analysis of 587 of the donors relied on high-throughput TCR beta sequencing. Donor age, sex, ethnicity and CMV serostatus were compiled alongside the repertoire data. In a later genetic analysis, genome-wide SNP genotypes for about 65% of the roughly 670 donors were used, and that subset was treated as a discovery cohort. All discovery cohort repertoires had been generated using a single sequencing platform. HLA typing covered class I and class II loci at four-digit resolution. The number of typed donors differed by locus: 629-630 for A, B, C, DRB1 and DQB1; 522 for DQA1; around 580 for DPA1; and roughly 470 for DPB1. Several DR-DQ haplotypes were treated as single units for association and clustering because of strong linkage in the cohort. On average, around 200,000 unique TCR beta nucleotide sequences were sequenced per donor among 398 genotyped donors of the cohort, with 15% to 20% of those sequences being non-productive.

In total, more than 500 healthy bone marrow donors made up the cohort. All cohort members were sampled while nominally healthy, although unrecorded immune exposures were likely present. The donor was CMV seronegative and was included in the group of approximately 350 seronegative cohort members. A peripheral blood sample was collected from each donor, and TCR beta sequencing was performed on peripheral blood mononuclear cells. The Qiagen DNeasy Blood Extraction Kit was used to extract genomic DNA from the blood cell samples. Study-wide findings and limitations: Compared with equally common non-associated chains, HLA-associated TCR beta chains in a later analysis were more clonally expanded and had lower generation probabilities. This cohort had only TCR beta chains sequenced, and the lack of alpha or paired-chain data limited which features could be detected. A further reported finding was that TCR beta sequences accurately predicted the HLA-A and HLA-B alleles for most subjects in the first cohort. Roughly uniform sequencing depth across donors was assumed in presence/absence analyses, although this assumption may not hold. In vitro tests confirmed that three of the cytomegalovirus-associated TCR beta chains recognize cytomegalovirus antigens. In the study, some 160 TCR beta chains were listed as associated with cytomegalovirus. In a later analysis, several top co-occurrence clusters were reported to appear linked to parvovirus B19, influenza, CMV and Epstein-Barr virus. Immune exposure information for the cohort was limited to CMV serostatus. Linkage disequilibrium might explain the correlated functional status among segregating V segments, but an unknown experimental factor could not be ruled out. Assigning TCR associations to individual alleles was difficult when HLA alleles, especially DR and DQ, strongly co-occurred. Across donors, most TCR sequences were observed very rarely, whereas some public TCRs were present in many individuals. A later analysis associated around 16,000 TCR beta sequences with specific HLA alleles at a false discovery rate of 0.05. The sequencing pipeline was judged likely to have produced a cluster of highly shared sequence variants as a technical artifact. Compared with the approximately 700-donor mean, donors in an Asian-associated ancestry cluster had fewer N-insertions in productive TCRs, according to a later genetic analysis. An earlier analysis of approximately 540 of the donors showed that most TCR beta V segments appeared in productive rearrangements either about 90% or about 30% of the time, which broadly matched IMGT annotations. Because some donors lacked HLA typing at each locus, the association tests relied only on the typed subset. A later genetic analysis associated a missense DCLRE1C variant with V-gene and J-gene trimming of TCR beta chains, and an independent cohort replicated the association. Cytomegalovirus status was reported to be diagnosed by the classifier with high specificity and sensitivity in both the original and validation cohorts. In a later analysis, TCR association rates were found to vary across HLA loci, with the most associated TCRs seen for DRB1 alleles and the fewest for HLA-C alleles. The earlier analysis of some 560 of the donors excluded over 15 rarely observed V segments, including chromosome 9 orphons, because counts were too low. The authors suggested that the approach could potentially be generalized to other disease states and immunological phenotypes. Some IMGT-functional V segments, including TRBV6-2 and TRBV6-3, could not be told apart with the 87-base-pair reads, so those segments were excluded. Most CMV-associated TCR beta chains appeared to be HLA-restricted in a later analysis, and the HLA associations seemed to be driven largely by CMV exposure.

Library construction relied on the immunoSEQ multiplex PCR assay. The multiplex PCR relied on a mix of 60 forward primers for TCR Vbeta segments and 13 reverse primers for TCR Jbeta segments. A multiplex PCR assay on genomic DNA amplified the CDR3 region of rearranged TCR beta genes. The amplified TCR beta libraries were sequenced on the Illumina HiSeq System as 87-base-pair reads. In the original analysis: Across the roughly 640 repertoires, a later analysis counted approximately 83 million unique TCR beta chains, 9 million to 14 million of which were shared by at least two donors. Raw reads were error-corrected and collapsed into unique sequences by a nearest-neighbor algorithm in which closely related sequences were merged to remove PCR and sequencing errors. Alignment of CDR3 sequences to IMGT reference sequences was used to assign V, D and J gene segments. For a sequence to be retained, at least a six-nucleotide match to both a V gene segment and a J gene segment was required. A rearrangement was called productive if the CDR3 had no stop codons and remained in frame with V and J, and every other rearrangement was called non-productive. CDR3 was defined according to IMGT convention as the region running from the second conserved V-encoded cysteine to the conserved J-encoded phenylalanine. In an earlier analysis of more than 550 of the donors, sequences lacking an unambiguous match to a single V gene segment were excluded. In an earlier analysis of approximately 590 of the donors, V segments were called functional above 56.7% productive rearrangements and were called segregating when the between-donor standard deviation exceeded 5%. A statistical classification framework was built to diagnose cytomegalovirus status from the catalog of TCR beta chain sequences. A later analysis assigned V and J genes by comparing TCR nucleotide sequences with IMGT/GENE-DB human TR gene sequences. In a later analysis, CDR3 sequences and most-parsimonious VDJ recombination scenarios were assigned using the TCRdist pipeline. In a later analysis, each TCR beta chain was defined by its CDR3 amino acid sequence together with its V-gene family, and reads lacking a unique V-gene family were excluded. A later analysis removed roughly 590 highly shared, low-generation-probability nucleotide sequences to deal with suspected cross-contamination and a sequencing artifact. A later analysis calculated a clonal expansion index for each public chain from normalized within-repertoire ranks of inferred template counts. A later analysis computed generation probabilities with a VDJ recombination model fitted to out-of-frame rearrangements, and checked the results against IGoR. In a later analysis, TCR-TCR, TCR-HLA and TCR-CMV co-occurrence was scored with hypergeometric tests, and a repertoire-size bias correction was applied to TCR pairs. A later analysis estimated false discovery rates by permuting HLA or CMV assignments 20 times. A later analysis grouped co-occurring TCRs with DBSCAN, adding TCRdist sequence similarity when clustering within HLA-allele-positive subsets. Repertoires with fewer than 30,000 or more than 120,000 public chains were left out of co-occurrence clustering, as were four to six repertoires with anomalous nucleotide sharing. TCRdb obtained this table from immuneACCESS and retained in-frame rearrangements with V and J assigned. These tables miss some clones; where compared with another copy, unresolved V genes account for less than half of the shortfall, and the remainder is unexplained. Clone size and V and J calls were adopted from that table, with D and trimming inferred from the DNA. In this sample the table shows about 150,000 clones, less than 85% of which occur a single time. The leading ten clones occupy 1% of the sample.

V is cut by 4 bases and J by 8 bases, and the space between the germline ends is 17 bases. Its CDR3 holds 14 amino acids, cysteine through phenylalanine. The DNA shown is the 42-base CDR3, in frame from base 1. CDR1 and CDR2, per the germline V gene, are MNHNS and SASEGT. To note about this clone: There is no known antigen for this receptor. Base qualities are not recorded, but no much larger clone differs from it by a single base.

This receptor was identified in a boy aged 2 to 10 in good health and CMV-seronegative. Sequenced: PBMCs. The sequence links TRBV6-1 to TRBJ1-2; 5 matching bases give a weak D call of TRBD1. The CDR3 sequence is CASSVWDGAGGYTF. The DNA reads TGTGCCAGCAGTGTATGGGACGGTGCGGGAGGCTACACCTTC.